Following are 25 T cell receptor beta chains from one sample sequenced in a study of cytomegalovirus exposure and HLA in healthy donors. Primers for the PCR totalled 60 Vbeta and 13 Jbeta. The protocol was immunoSEQ multiplex PCR, while the TCRdb copy is restricted to in-frame clones and leaves out a portion. The table lists just over 150,000 clones, roughly 80% of them singletons. Material for sequencing was PBMCs. These receptors all come from a woman aged 25-40 years in good health and CMV-seronegative.

V gene TRBV7-2 combines with J gene TRBJ2-1, with 12 positions matching TRBD2. Germline CDR1 reads SGHTA; CDR2 reads FQGNSA. V lost 2 bases and J lost 9; bases outside the gene matches: 8. This CDR3 spans 16 amino acids. The CDR3 DNA sequence: TGTGCCAGCAGCTTATCGCTAGCGGGGGGGCTGGGTGAGCAGTTCTTC. Translating gives CASSLSLAGGLGEQFF.

The CDR3 nucleotides read TGTGCCAGCAGCCTAGGGACTAGCGGGGACACCGGGGAGCTGTTTTTT. It is translated as CASSLGTSGDTGELFF. The V and J genes are TRBV14 and TRBJ2-2; 13 nucleotides line up with TRBD2. The CDR3 consists of 16 residues. The germline V gene has CDR1 SGHDN and CDR2 FVKESK. The junction had 2 bases not matched to a gene; V was cut back by 4 bases and J by 3 bases.

V gene TRBV29-1 combines with J gene TRBJ2-3, with a weak D call TRBD1 (6 bases). The CDR3 runs 12 residues. Germline values: CDR1 SQVTM, CDR2 ANQGSEA. Trimming removed 7 bases from V and 3 bases from J, with 11 bases in between. The chain's CDR3 is CSESQGTDTQYF. DNA of the CDR3: TGCAGCGAATCGCAGGGGACAGATACGCAGTATTTT.

The chain combines TRBV5-1 with TRBJ2-6; D is possibly TRBD2 (5 bases). V was cut by 1 base and J by 2 bases, with 10 bases left in between. This CDR3 is 16 amino acids long. In germline, CDR1 is SGHRS, CDR2 YFSETQ. Written as DNA, the CDR3 is TGCGCCAGCAGCTTGTCGGTCGGGGCTGGGGCCAACGTCCTGACTTTC. Translation: CASSLSVGAGANVLTF.

This chain joins TRBV7-2 and TRBJ2-7, with D uncertain. V shed 3 bases and J shed 0 bases, with 9 bases lying between them. The CDR3 sequence is 14 residues long. The germline V gene encodes CDR1 SGHTA and CDR2 FQGNSA. The CDR3, as DNA: TGTGCCAGCAGCTTTGCCCGCGGCTCCTACGAGCAGTACTTC. This encodes CASSFARGSYEQYF. Drawing the rest from reference TRBV7-2 and TRBJ2-7, the complete variable domain is GAGVSQSPSNKVTEKGKDVELRCDPISGHTALYWYRQSLGQGLEFLIYFQGNSAPDKSGLPSDRFSAERTGGSVSTLTIQRTQQEDSAVYLCASSFARGSYEQYFGPGTRLTVT.

The table lists this clone with a count of one. The chain combines TRBV5-3 with TRBJ2-4, with TRBD2 matching over 7 bases. TRBV5-3 is labeled an ORF, and its function is uncertain. J lost 0 bases, V lost 4 bases, and 16 bases had no gene match. This CDR3 contains 19 residues. This chain's CDR3 is CARSPPWVAGILAKNIQYF. The CDR3 bases are TGTGCCAGAAGCCCCCCTTGGGTAGCGGGTATTCTAGCCAAAAACATTCAGTACTTC.

CDR3 in DNA: TGTGCCAGCAGTGGGACAGGGGCTCAGCCCCAGCATTTT. Translation: CASSGTGAQPQHF. J is TRBJ1-5 and V is TRBV2; 9 bases are shared with TRBD1. The V and J ends lost 4 bases and 6 bases, in that order; junction bases with no gene match: 1. The germline CDR1 and CDR2 sequences are SNHLY and FYNNEI. This CDR3 region has 13 residues.

The chain has TRBV5-1 and TRBJ2-7; 9 bases fit TRBD2. The V gene end was trimmed by 2 bases and the J gene end by 4 bases; junction bases not matched to a gene: 7. CDR3 length: 15 residues. Germline CDR1 and CDR2: SGHRS and YFSETQ. The CDR3 spells CASSFVVAGDYEQYF. CDR3 in DNA: TGCGCCAGCAGCTTTGTGGTAGCGGGAGATTACGAGCAGTACTTC.

The rearrangement links TRBV29-1 to TRBJ2-1, with D hard to call. Trimming left V 6 bases short and J 7 bases short, with 7 bases between. Looked up from germline, CDR1 is SQVTM and CDR2 is ANQGSEA. This CDR3 contains 10 residues. CDR3 loop: CSVCRNEQFF. As DNA, the CDR3 is TGCAGCGTCTGCCGGAATGAGCAGTTCTTC.

This sequence joins TRBV5-6 and TRBJ1-1, with D perhaps TRBD1 (5 bases). The V and J ends lost 5 bases and 4 bases respectively, with 12 bases between them. CDR3 length: 13 residues. Germline V gene sequence: CDR1 SGHDT, CDR2 YYEEEE. The CDR3 nucleotides read TGTGCCAGCAGTTTGCTAGGGGCCACTGAAGCTTTCTTT. This encodes CASSLLGATEAFF.

This rearrangement joins TRBV7-8 to TRBJ1-4; D gene ambiguous. The V and J ends lost 2 bases and 3 bases respectively, with 10 bases between them. CDR3 size: 15 residues. Per germline, CDR1 SGHVS and CDR2 FQNEAQ. In DNA, the CDR3 is TGTGCCAGCAGCTTAAGGTGGACTCCTAATGAAAAACTGTTTTTT. It is translated as CASSLRWTPNEKLFF.

This clone was seen once. The rearrangement links TRBV18 to TRBJ2-1, with a tentative D call TRBD2 (5 bases). The germline V and J ends were trimmed by 3 bases and 4 bases, with 25 bases remaining between them. The germline V gene encodes CDR1 KGHSH and CDR2 LQKENI. The CDR3 is 19 amino acids. CDR3 sequence (DNA): TGTGCCAGCTCACCTCCTGGAGGATCACTGGTTGGGCCTTACAATGAGCAGTTCTTC. Its protein product is CASSPPGGSLVGPYNEQFF. The full variable domain, in which reference TRBV18 and TRBJ2-1 provide the parts outside the CDR3, is NAGVMQNPRHLVRRRGQEARLRCSPMKGHSHVYWYRQLPEEGLKFMVYLQKENIIDESGMPKERFSAEFPKEGPSILRIQQVVRGDSAAYFCASSPPGGSLVGPYNEQFFGPGTRLTVL.

The J gene is TRBJ2-5, the V gene TRBV5-1; 7 bases match TRBD1. Germline CDR1 and CDR2: SGHRS and YFSETQ. V shed 0 bases and J 2 bases; nucleotides not matched to a gene: 4. The CDR3 covers 15 residues. CDR3 DNA sequence: TGCGCCAGCAGCTTGGAGGGGACAGCACAAGAGACCCAGTACTTC. Its protein product is CASSLEGTAQETQYF.

This clone was detected only a few times. The chain combines TRBV5-4 with TRBJ2-1; D gene unclear. The CDR3 loop spans 14 amino acids. V lost 0 bases to trimming and J lost 8 bases, with 12 bases between them. In germline, CDR1 is SGHNT, CDR2 YYREEE (reference sequence). The CDR3: CASSLAAGPDEQFF. CDR3 bases: TGTGCCAGCAGCTTGGCCGCCGGTCCCGATGAGCAGTTCTTC. Full variable domain (rest looked up from reference TRBV5-4 and TRBJ2-1): ETGVTQSPTHLIKTRGQQVTLRCSSQSGHNTVSWYQQALGQGPQFIFQYYREEENGRGNFPPRFSGLQFPNYSSELNVNALELDDSALYLCASSLAAGPDEQFFGPGTRLTVL.

This clone was seen a handful of times. V gene TRBV6-1 combines with J gene TRBJ1-4; D is unresolved. There are 13 residues in the CDR3. Trimming took off 8 bases at V and 8 bases at J, with 15 bases between the two ends. Germline CDR1 is MNHNS and CDR2 is SASEGT. CDR3: CASAWPSDEKLFF. The CDR3 nucleotides are TGTGCCAGCGCTTGGCCCAGCGACGAAAAACTGTTTTTT.

This clone was counted between two and nine times. This CDR3 is CAWSVGSGSSYEQYF. The DNA of the CDR3 is TGTGCCTGGAGTGTTGGGAGCGGGAGCTCCTACGAGCAGTACTTC. The gene calls are TRBV30 and TRBJ2-7; TRBD2 aligns across 8 bases. The CDR3 is 15 amino acids. Per germline, CDR1 GTSNPN and CDR2 SVGIG (reference sequence). V was pared by 0 bases and J by 0 bases, with 4 bases of the junction left unmatched.

There are a few counts of this clone. The rearrangement joins TRBV2 to TRBJ2-7; tentative D call: TRBD2 (7 bases). The CDR3 has 15 residues. Germline V gene data show CDR1 as SNHLY and CDR2 as FYNNEI. Trimming removed 1 base from V and 2 bases from J, with 12 bases in between. CDR3 sequence reads: CASSEEAGAAYEQYF. Here the CDR3 DNA reads TGTGCCAGCAGTGAAGAGGCGGGGGCCGCCTACGAGCAGTACTTC.

This clone occurred once. Other DNA sequences in this specimen translate into the identical CDR3. The chain joins TRBV30 to TRBJ1-1; D ambiguous. The V end was cut by 0 bases, the J end by 5 bases, with 4 bases between. The length of the CDR3 is 11 residues. Germline assignment: CDR1 GTSNPN and CDR2 SVGIG (reference sequence). The CDR3 here is CAWSVQTEAFF. The CDR3 DNA is TGTGCCTGGAGTGTCCAGACTGAAGCTTTCTTT.

This rearrangement joins TRBV6-1 to TRBJ2-7, with 7 positions matching TRBD1. From germline, CDR1 is MNHNS and CDR2 SASEGT. The CDR3 loop spans 16 amino acids. After removal of 3 bases from V and 6 bases from J, the junction contained 14 bases not matched to a gene. CDR3 region: CASSDPGQANGAEQYF. The CDR3 region has the DNA TGTGCCAGCAGTGACCCCGGACAGGCCAACGGAGCCGAGCAGTACTTC.

The rearrangement uses TRBV19 and TRBJ1-5; 7 bases map to TRBD1. Germline CDR1 LNHDA, CDR2 SQIVND (reference sequence). The length of the CDR3 is 14 residues. The ends lost 7 bases at V and 6 bases at J; junction bases unmatched: 9. CDR3 residues: CASNILQGSQPQHF. In DNA, the CDR3 is TGTGCCAGTAATATCTTACAGGGGAGTCAGCCCCAGCATTTT.

The chain combines TRBV15 with TRBJ2-7, with 11 nucleotides matching TRBD1. Germline lookup yields CDR1 LNHNV and CDR2 YYDKDF (reference sequence). J was trimmed by 9 bases and V by 0 bases; bases with no gene match: 7. The CDR3 runs to 15 residues. CDR3 DNA sequence: TGTGCCACCAGCAGAGAAGGACAGGGGGCGGGCGGGCAGTACTTC. It translates to CATSREGQGAGGQYF. The full variable domain, completed using reference TRBV15 and TRBJ2-7, is DAMVIQNPRYQVTQFGKPVTLSCSQTLNHNVMYWYQQKSSQAPKLLFHYYDKDFNNEADTPDNFQSRRPNTSFCFLDIRSPGLGDTAMYLCATSREGQGAGGQYFGPGTRLTVT.

The rearrangement uses TRBV6-1 and TRBJ1-2; D perhaps matches TRBD1 (6 bases). The CDR3 has 15 residues. Germline V lookup: CDR1 MNHNS, CDR2 SASEGT. Trimming stripped 7 bases from V and 3 bases from J, with 18 bases between. CDR3 protein: CASTGGQTQHYGYTF. The CDR3 region has the DNA TGTGCCAGCACGGGGGGCCAAACCCAACACTATGGCTACACCTTC.

V and J are TRBV6-5 and TRBJ2-7; D might be TRBD1 (6 bases). Germline V gives CDR1 MNHEY, CDR2 SVGAGI. Trimming took off 11 bases at V and 2 bases at J, with 13 bases between the two ends. The CDR3 is made up of 12 amino acids. The CDR3 loop reads CAVGQGTYEQYF. CDR3 sequence (DNA): TGTGCCGTCGGTCAGGGGACCTACGAGCAGTACTTC.

The V and J genes are TRBV20-1 and TRBJ1-1; D gene uncertain. The ends were cut back, 7 bases at V and 2 bases at J, with 8 bases in the middle. CDR3 length: 11 residues. Germline loops: CDR1 DFQATT, CDR2 SNEGSKA (reference sequence). The CDR3 protein is CSESGNTEAFF. In DNA form, the CDR3 reads TGCAGTGAATCAGGTAACACTGAAGCTTTCTTT.

This clone showed up just once. The CDR3 nucleotides read TGTGCCAGTAGTATCCTGGACTCCCCCTACGAGCAGTACTTC. It is translated as CASSILDSPYEQYF. The V call is TRBV19, the J call TRBJ2-7; tentative D call: TRBD2 (5 bases). V was trimmed by 3 bases and J by 2 bases, leaving 11 bases between them. Per germline, CDR1 LNHDA and CDR2 SQIVND (reference sequence). This CDR3 region has 14 residues.